This section outlines one T cell receptor (beta chain) sequence together with its context. Its antigen is unknown. The sample belongs to a study of T cells in Graves' hyperthyroidism and ophthalmopathy. TCR beta CDR3 sequences were amplified from RNA transcripts. The HTBI set primed first-round TCR CDR3 RT-PCR. TCRdb re-called the multiplex PCR reads with MiXCR, one entry per CDR3 protein. This sample has over 700,000 distinct CDR3 sequences; 38% occur once, and the top ten carry roughly 8.3%. Study-wide findings and caveats: Blood also held most thyroid clonotypes expanded beyond 0.001.

The junction had 7 bases not matched to a gene; V was cut back by 2 bases and J by 6 bases. This CDR3 contains 16 residues. From germline, CDR1 is LNHDA and CDR2 SQIVND (reference sequence). Sequencing input: blood. The V and J genes are TRBV19 and TRBJ1-1; 12 bases match TRBD1. This TCR came from a man younger than 35 with Graves' hyperthyroidism. The CDR3 sequence is CASSITGTGGGSEAFF. DNA of the CDR3: TGTGCCAGTAGTATAACCGGGACAGGGGGCGGCTCTGAAGCTTTCTTT.